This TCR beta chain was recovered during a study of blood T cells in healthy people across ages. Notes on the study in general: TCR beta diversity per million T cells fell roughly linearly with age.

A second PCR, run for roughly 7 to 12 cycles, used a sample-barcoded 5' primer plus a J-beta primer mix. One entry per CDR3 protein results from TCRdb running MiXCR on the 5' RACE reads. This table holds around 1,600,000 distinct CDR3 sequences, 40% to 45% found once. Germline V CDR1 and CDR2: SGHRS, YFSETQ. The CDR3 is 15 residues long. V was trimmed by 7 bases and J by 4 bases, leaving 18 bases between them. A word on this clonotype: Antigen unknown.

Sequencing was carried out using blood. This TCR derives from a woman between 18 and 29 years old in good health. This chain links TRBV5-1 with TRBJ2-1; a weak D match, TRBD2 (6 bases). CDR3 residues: CASQSGGSSYNEQFF. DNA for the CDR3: TGCGCCAGCCAAAGTGGGGGGTCCTCGTACAATGAGCAGTTCTTC.